This T cell receptor beta chain was recovered during a study of T cell repertoires in cytomegalovirus infection. A single record per CDR3 protein comes from TCRdb applying MiXCR to the reads. The sample includes around 89,000 distinct CDR3 sequences, 25% to 35% of them seen just once. Remarks on this clonotype: Its antigen is undetermined.

The germline gives CDR1 MNHEY, CDR2 SVGAGI. J was trimmed by 6 bases and V by 5 bases; bases with no gene match: 11. This CDR3 has 16 amino acids. This receptor was taken from a human donor in good health (CMV status not recorded). Some clones in this sample may be carry-over from other donors' samples. Here the sequenced sample was CD8+ T cells from cultured PBMCs, taken from culture after CMV antigen stimulation. The chain joins TRBV6-5 to TRBJ2-3; 10 positions match TRBD1. CDR3 sequence reads: CASSQTGGVQSDTQYF. The DNA for the CDR3 is TGTGCCAGCAGTCAGACAGGGGGCGTTCAATCGGATACGCAGTATTTT.